This is a list of T cell receptor beta chains from one sample in a study of cytomegalovirus exposure and HLA in healthy donors. Profiled with immunoSEQ multiplex PCR; TCRdb holds only in-frame clones, not every one. The repertoire holds about 190,000 clones, with about four fifths as singletons. What was sequenced was PBMCs. These receptors all come from a woman aged 30 to 39 in good health and CMV-seropositive. CDR3s include the opening cysteine and the closing phenylalanine or tryptophan. D genes are given only for firm matches. Size is omitted from some rows. Given values are once, few, many or a class for expanded clones.

d_call	v_call	cdr3_length	j_call	clone_size	cdr3_nt	cdr3_aa
TRBD2	TRBV19	12	TRBJ2-7	.	TGTGCCAGTAGATCGGGGGGGAACGAGCAGTACTTC	CASRSGGNEQYF
TRBD1	TRBV28	15	TRBJ2-3	few	TGTGCCAGCAGTTTATCCCCGACAGGGTCAGATACGCAGTATTTT	CASSLSPTGSDTQYF
TRBD1	TRBV5-6	16	TRBJ2-2	.	TGTGCCAGCAGAACCGGGGCAGGGGGCTTGGTCGGGGAGCTGTTTTTT	CASRTGAGGLVGELFF
.	TRBV15	17	TRBJ2-7	once	TGTGCCACCAGCAGAGAGATACAGGGCTCCAGCTCCTACGAGCAGTACTTC	CATSREIQGSSSYEQYF
TRBD1	TRBV19	13	TRBJ1-2	few	TGTGCCAGTAGTATCCAAGGGGGCGGCGGCTACACCTTC	CASSIQGGGGYTF
TRBD2	TRBV14	12	TRBJ2-5	.	TGTGCCAGCAGCCAGACTAGCGTGCAATTCTACTTC	CASSQTSVQFYF
.	TRBV19	15	TRBJ1-3	.	TGTGCCAGTAGCACCGTCAGGGGCTCCGGAAACACCATATATTTT	CASSTVRGSGNTIYF
TRBD1	TRBV4-1	18	TRBJ1-2	.	TGCGCCAGCAGCCAAGGGTATGGACAGGGCCCAGCTAACTATGGCTACACCTTC	CASSQGYGQGPANYGYTF
TRBD1	TRBV28	13	TRBJ2-7	.	TGTGCCAGCAGTCGACAGGGTGGAAACGAGCAGTACTTC	CASSRQGGNEQYF
TRBD1	TRBV30	14	TRBJ1-2	.	TGTGCCTGGAGTGGGGACAGCCTGGGCTATGGCTACACCTTC	CAWSGDSLGYGYTF
TRBD1	TRBV9	16	TRBJ1-6	.	TGTGCCAGCAGCGCTACGGGACAGGGGATTAATTCACCCCTCCACTTT	CASSATGQGINSPLHF
TRBD1	TRBV18	12	TRBJ2-7	.	TGTGCCAGCTCACTGACAGGGGGCGAGCAGTACTTC	CASSLTGGEQYF
.	TRBV7-9	12	TRBJ1-2	.	TGTGCCAGCAGCGGGGACATCTCTGGCTACACCTTC	CASSGDISGYTF
TRBD1	TRBV30	15	TRBJ1-5	few	TGTGCCTGGAGTGTAAGGGGACAGGTCAATCAGCCCCAGCATTTT	CAWSVRGQVNQPQHF
TRBD1	TRBV7-2	14	TRBJ2-7	once	TGTGCCAGCAGCCTTCGACAGGGGGTTGGGGAGCAGTACTTC	CASSLRQGVGEQYF
.	TRBV19	13	TRBJ2-3	.	TGTGCCAGTAGTAGCGTCGGGACAGATACGCAGTATTTT	CASSSVGTDTQYF
TRBD1	TRBV6-5	15	TRBJ1-5	.	TGTGCCAGCAGTCCTACAGGGGGCGTAAATCAGCCCCAGCATTTT	CASSPTGGVNQPQHF
.	TRBV7-9	15	TRBJ2-1	.	TGTGCCAGCAGCTTACTAGGCTCATCCTACAATGAGCAGTTCTTC	CASSLLGSSYNEQFF
.	TRBV7-8	15	TRBJ1-4	.	TGTGCCAGCAGCCCCGAATCACGGGTTAATGAAAAACTGTTTTTT	CASSPESRVNEKLFF
.	TRBV21-1	15	TRBJ2-5	.	TGTGCCAGCAGCAAGGGGGGGGGAACTCAAGGGACCCAGTACTTC	CASSKGGGTQGTQYF
TRBD1	TRBV19	16	TRBJ2-7	.	TGTGCCAGTAGTCCCGGGAGGGGGACAGGGGGCCTCGAGCAGTACTTC	CASSPGRGTGGLEQYF
.	TRBV19	12	TRBJ1-2	once	TGTGCCAGTAGTATAGGGGAGGATGGCTACACCTTC	CASSIGEDGYTF
.	TRBV6-1	13	TRBJ1-5	.	TGTGCCAGCAGGGTAGTGGGCAATCAGCCCCAGCATTTT	CASRVVGNQPQHF
TRBD1	TRBV5-1	15	TRBJ1-2	.	TGCGCCAGCAGCTTGGCCACAGGGGTGAACTATGGCTACACCTTC	CASSLATGVNYGYTF
TRBD1	TRBV28	17	TRBJ2-2	.	TGTGCCATCAAGGGGACAGCGAGAGACCGAAGAACCGGGGAGCTGTTTTTT	CAIKGTARDRRTGELFF
TRBD1	TRBV28	17	TRBJ2-7	.	TGTGCCAGCAGTCCACGAGCCGACAGGGGGCGGGAGTACGAGCAGTACTTC	CASSPRADRGREYEQYF
.	TRBV28	13	TRBJ2-4	.	TGTGCCAGCAGTTTGACAGGTAAGAGCATTCAGTACTTC	CASSLTGKSIQYF
.	TRBV7-2	15	TRBJ2-7	.	TGTGCCAGCAGCTTAGCGCCAGGGTTAGCCTACGAGCAGTACTTC	CASSLAPGLAYEQYF
.	TRBV19	15	TRBJ1-2	.	TGTGCCAGTAGTCCCGCCGGGGGTGTCCTCTATGGCTACACCTTC	CASSPAGGVLYGYTF
.	TRBV5-4	14	TRBJ2-1	.	TGTGCCAGCAGCCTCCTGACAGGCGGAAATGAGCAGTTCTTC	CASSLLTGGNEQFF
TRBD2	TRBV7-6	15	TRBJ2-7	few	TGTGCCAGCAGCCCCGTTAGCGGGAGTGAATACGAGCAGTACTTC	CASSPVSGSEYEQYF
TRBD1	TRBV5-1	16	TRBJ2-3	.	TGCGCCAGCAGCCCCAGGGGGACAGGGAGGATAAATACGCAGTATTTT	CASSPRGTGRINTQYF
.	TRBV4-1	12	TRBJ1-1	.	TGCGCCAGCAGCCAAGTAGGGGGGGGAGCTTTCTTT	CASSQVGGGAFF
TRBD1	TRBV15	16	TRBJ1-4	.	TGTGCCACCAGCCCCTGGGGGGGACAGGGGAGGGAAAAACTGTTTTTT	CATSPWGGQGREKLFF
TRBD1	TRBV28	15	TRBJ1-5	.	TGTGCCAGCAGAAGACAGGGGGAGAGGAATCAGCCCCAGCATTTT	CASRRQGERNQPQHF
TRBD1	TRBV6-1	18	TRBJ2-5	.	TGTGCCAGCAGTGACCACCATGGGACAGGGGAAGGGCAAGAGACCCAGTACTTC	CASSDHHGTGEGQETQYF
.	TRBV7-9	12	TRBJ2-7	.	TGTGCCAGCAGCCAGACAGGCTACGAGCAGTACTTC	CASSQTGYEQYF
.	TRBV5-1	15	TRBJ2-2	.	TGCGCCAGCAGCTCGGAGGGGGGGCACACCGGGGAGCTGTTTTTT	CASSSEGGHTGELFF
.	TRBV6-1	15	TRBJ2-3	.	TGTGCCAGCACAGGGACACCCCCCTCCACAGATACGCAGTATTTT	CASTGTPPSTDTQYF
TRBD1	TRBV28	13	TRBJ2-1	.	TGTGCCAGCAGTTTATCAGGGGGCAGTGAGCAGTTCTTC	CASSLSGGSEQFF
.	TRBV6-1	15	TRBJ2-2	.	TGTGCCAGCCGAAGGGCAGGGGTAAAGACCGGGGAGCTGTTTTTT	CASRRAGVKTGELFF
.	TRBV4-1	13	TRBJ2-7	.	TGCGCCAGCAGCGGCCGATGGGGGGGCGAGCAGCACTTC	CASSGRWGGEQHF
TRBD2	TRBV11-1	16	TRBJ2-3	.	TGTGCCAGCAGCTTCATGCTAGCGGGAGTCACAGATACGCAGTATTTT	CASSFMLAGVTDTQYF
TRBD2	TRBV25-1	15	TRBJ2-7	.	TGTGCCAGCAGGCTAACTAGCGGGGGAAACTACGAGCAGTACTTC	CASRLTSGGNYEQYF
.	TRBV6-5	15	TRBJ2-1	.	TGTGCCAGCAATAACAACCCCGGGTCATACAATGAGCAGTTCTTC	CASNNNPGSYNEQFF
.	TRBV5-6	14	TRBJ2-4	.	TGTGCCAGCAGCTTGTCAGGCTTGTCGAACATTCAGTACTTC	CASSLSGLSNIQYF
.	TRBV9	14	TRBJ2-2	.	TGTGCCAGCAGCGTGGACTACCCTACCGGGGAGCTGTTTTTT	CASSVDYPTGELFF
.	TRBV7-9	14	TRBJ2-3	.	TGTGCCAGCAGCCCACAGGGAGGCACAGATACGCAGTATTTT	CASSPQGGTDTQYF
TRBD1	TRBV19	19	TRBJ1-4	.	TGTGCCAGTAGTCCTCGAACAGGGGGGCCCGGGTCGGCTAATGAAAAACTGTTTTTT	CASSPRTGGPGSANEKLFF
TRBD2	TRBV7-8	17	TRBJ2-1	once	TGTGCCAGCAGCCACCTAGCGGGAGGGAGGGTCGGCAATGAGCAGTTCTTC	CASSHLAGGRVGNEQFF
.	TRBV2	13	TRBJ1-6	once	TGTGCCAGCAGAGAGGGAGGAAATTCACCCCTCCACTTT	CASREGGNSPLHF
TRBD1	TRBV27	13	TRBJ2-7	.	TGTGCCAGCAGTGTACAGGGGCCCTACGAGCAGTACTTC	CASSVQGPYEQYF
.	TRBV15	15	TRBJ1-5	.	TGTGCCACCAGCAGAGATCTGAGCCGGAATCAGCCCCAGCATTTT	CATSRDLSRNQPQHF
.	TRBV28	14	TRBJ1-3	.	TGTGCCAGCAGTTTAGGAGAACCCGGAAACACCATATATTTT	CASSLGEPGNTIYF
.	TRBV5-1	15	TRBJ1-3	.	TGCGCCAGCAGCTTAAACTCCTTGTCCGGAAACACCATATATTTT	CASSLNSLSGNTIYF
.	TRBV7-3	13	TRBJ1-2	.	TGTGCCAGCAGCTTAAGGCGGATCTATGGCTACACCTTC	CASSLRRIYGYTF
TRBD1	TRBV19	17	TRBJ1-2	few	TGTGCCAGTAGTATAGATCTTTGGCAGGGGGCTTTTCGAGGCTACACCTTC	CASSIDLWQGAFRGYTF
TRBD2	TRBV7-6	12	TRBJ2-2	.	TGTGCCAGCAGCACGGGGGGCGGGGAGCTGTTTTTT	CASSTGGGELFF
.	TRBV6-4	14	TRBJ2-2	.	TGTGCCAGCAGTGACGGGACTAACACCGGGGAGCTGTTTTTT	CASSDGTNTGELFF
.	TRBV4-1	14	TRBJ1-1	.	TGCGCCAGCAGCCAAGTGGGCGGGGTGGCTGAAGCTTTCTTT	CASSQVGGVAEAFF